Listed below are T cell receptor beta chains from one sample, sequenced in a study of blood T cell repertoires in COVID-19. The protocol was immunoSEQ multiplex PCR, while the TCRdb copy is restricted to in-frame clones and leaves out a portion. The table shows around 120,000 clones, with about 92% occurring only once. Specimen: peripheral blood. The receptors shown here come from a man in his fifties or sixties with COVID-19, enrolled during active disease. Each CDR3 is given with its conserved first and last residue. The D gene is left open where the match is weak. Expanded clones are given a class, and other clones once, few, many or no size at all.

J,size,V,D,CDR3,DNA
TRBJ1-4,.,TRBV5-1,TRBD1,CASTPFTGGREKLFF,TGCGCCAGCACCCCGTTTACAGGGGGGCGAGAAAAACTGTTTTTT
TRBJ2-2,once,TRBV11-2,.,CASSLKPLIRSPGELFF,TGTGCCAGCAGCTTAAAACCCCTAATTCGGTCCCCCGGGGAGCTGTTTTTT
TRBJ2-5,.,TRBV2,.,CASSSESQETQYF,TGTGCCAGCAGTTCTGAGAGCCAAGAGACCCAGTACTTC
TRBJ2-5,.,TRBV9,TRBD2,CASSVGESGSRETQYF,TGTGCCAGCAGCGTAGGAGAGAGCGGGAGCAGGGAGACCCAGTACTTC
TRBJ2-7,.,TRBV5-1,TRBD1,CASSAGQGEQYF,TGCGCCAGCAGCGCAGGACAGGGGGAGCAGTACTTC
TRBJ2-2,.,TRBV3-1/TRBV3-2,TRBD2,CASSPYLPGTTNTGELFF,TGTGCCAGCAGCCCTTACTTGCCAGGGACTACGAACACCGGGGAGCTGTTTTTT
TRBJ2-2,once,TRBV12-3/TRBV12-4,.,CASSPQRTGELFF,TGTGCCAGCAGTCCCCAGAGGACCGGGGAGCTGTTTTTT
TRBJ2-1,.,TRBV7-2,TRBD2,CASSLGGLLYNEQFF,TGTGCCAGCAGCTTAGGGGGACTACTGTACAATGAGCAGTTCTTC
TRBJ1-6,.,TRBV5-6,.,CASSLAVSPLHF,TGTGCCAGCAGCTTGGCCGTTTCACCCCTCCACTTT
TRBJ2-2,.,TRBV5-1,TRBD2,CASFTNPGLARDGELFF,TGCGCCAGCTTTACCAACCCGGGACTAGCGAGAGACGGGGAGCTGTTTTTT
TRBJ2-7,.,TRBV19,TRBD2,CASSVSAGGPYSYEQYF,TGTGCCAGTAGTGTATCAGCGGGAGGCCCTTACTCCTACGAGCAGTACTTC
TRBJ1-3,.,TRBV28,.,CASSPGGSTSGNTIYF,TGTGCCAGCAGTCCCGGAGGTTCGACCTCTGGAAACACCATATATTTT
TRBJ1-2,.,TRBV2,.,CASSSQGQGNYGYTF,TGTGCCAGCAGTTCCCAGGGGCAGGGGAACTATGGCTACACCTTC
TRBJ1-5,.,TRBV19,.,CASSTQGDSNQPQHF,TGTGCCAGTAGTACACAGGGAGATAGCAATCAGCCCCAGCATTTT
TRBJ1-1,.,TRBV12-3/TRBV12-4,.,CASTRGQEAEAFF,TGTGCCAGCACTAGAGGCCAGGAGGCTGAAGCTTTCTTT
TRBJ2-7,.,TRBV5-1,TRBD2,CASSLGTSGSYEQYF,TGCGCCAGCAGCTTAGGGACTAGCGGCTCCTACGAGCAGTACTTC
TRBJ2-6,.,TRBV12-5,.,CASGLDAVSNVLTF,TGTGCTAGTGGTTTGGACGCGGTGTCCAACGTCCTGACTTTC
TRBJ1-4,.,TRBV5-1,TRBD1,CASSFSGTGEKLFF,TGCGCCAGCAGCTTTTCCGGGACAGGGGAAAAACTGTTTTTT
TRBJ1-6,.,TRBV6-5,.,CASSYLRGLNSPLHF,TGTGCCAGCAGTTACCTGCGGGGTCTTAATTCACCCCTCCACTTT
TRBJ1-4,.,TRBV6-1,.,CASSDPGTPNEKLFF,TGTGCCAGCAGTGATCCCGGGACACCTAATGAAAAACTGTTTTTT
TRBJ1-2,once,TRBV29-1,TRBD1,CSGLGVDRGRSRDGYTF,TGCAGCGGCCTCGGGGTGGACAGGGGGCGCAGTCGGGACGGCTACACCTTC
TRBJ2-3,once,TRBV7-2,TRBD2,CASSKREVWADTQYF,TGTGCCAGCAGCAAGCGGGAGGTATGGGCAGATACGCAGTATTTT
TRBJ2-1,.,TRBV20-1,.,CSASRSSVSSYNEQFF,TGCAGTGCTAGTCGTTCTAGCGTTAGCTCCTACAATGAGCAGTTCTTC
TRBJ2-1,.,TRBV24-1,.,CATSDFDSYNEQFF,TGTGCCACCAGTGATTTTGACAGCTACAATGAGCAGTTCTTC
TRBJ1-5,.,TRBV12-5,.,CASDGGNSNQPQHF,TGTGCTAGTGATGGGGGGAACAGCAATCAGCCCCAGCATTTT
TRBJ2-7,.,TRBV7-2,.,CASRDPDPGVEQYF,TGTGCCAGCCGGGACCCTGACCCGGGGGTTGAGCAGTACTTC
TRBJ2-1,.,TRBV11-3,.,CASSLEHSSYNEQFF,TGTGCCAGCAGCTTAGAGCACAGCTCCTACAATGAGCAGTTCTTC
TRBJ2-5,once,TRBV30,TRBD2,CAWSLVLAGDKGLQYF,TGTGCCTGGAGTCTCGTCCTAGCGGGCGACAAGGGTCTTCAGTACTTC
TRBJ2-2,.,TRBV27,.,CASSWQVNTGELFF,TGTGCCAGCAGTTGGCAGGTGAACACCGGGGAGCTGTTTTTT
TRBJ2-3,.,TRBV10-3,TRBD1,CAISDRGRQDTQYF,TGTGCCATCAGTGACAGGGGGCGGCAAGATACGCAGTATTTT
TRBJ2-2,.,TRBV11-2,TRBD2,CASSPPGQGLAGGAGELFF,TGTGCCAGCAGCCCGCCGGGACAAGGACTAGCGGGAGGGGCCGGGGAGCTGTTTTTT
TRBJ2-7,.,TRBV5-6,.,CASSLGPRAPYEQYF,TGTGCCAGCAGTCTGGGGCCCAGAGCCCCCTACGAGCAGTACTTC
TRBJ1-3,.,TRBV6-5,.,CASRLTRESGNTIYF,TGTGCCAGCAGACTGACCCGGGAATCTGGAAACACCATATATTTT
TRBJ1-5,.,TRBV6-1,.,CASSELRVSSQHF,TGTGCCAGCAGTGAACTTCGGGTCTCTTCCCAGCATTTT
TRBJ2-1,.,TRBV9,TRBD2,CASSVVPAGGEQFF,TGTGCCAGCAGCGTAGTCCCAGCGGGAGGGGAGCAGTTCTTC
TRBJ1-1,.,TRBV5-6,TRBD1,CASSLTGVTEAFF,TGTGCCAGCAGCTTGACAGGGGTGACTGAAGCTTTCTTT
TRBJ1-1,.,TRBV5-6,.,CASSEADRLNTEAFF,TGTGCCAGCAGCGAAGCCGACAGGTTGAACACTGAAGCTTTCTTT
TRBJ2-7,.,TRBV10-2,.,CASSEGAPSYEQYF,TGCGCCAGCAGTGAGGGAGCACCCTCCTACGAGCAGTACTTC
TRBJ2-2,.,TRBV11-1,.,CASSLASRYTGELFF,TGTGCCAGCAGCTTAGCTAGCAGATACACCGGGGAGCTGTTTTTT
TRBJ2-3,.,TRBV10-1,TRBD2,CASSGPERGKDTQYF,TGCGCCAGCAGTGGCCCTGAGCGGGGGAAAGATACGCAGTATTTT
TRBJ2-5,once,TRBV24-1,TRBD2,CATSDPSRGREMETQYF,TGTGCCACCAGTGACCCGAGCCGCGGGAGGGAAATGGAGACCCAGTACTTC
TRBJ2-1,.,TRBV4-1,TRBD2,CASSRASGSHSYNEQFF,TGCGCCAGCAGCCGCGCTAGCGGGTCTCATTCCTACAATGAGCAGTTCTTC
TRBJ1-2,.,TRBV6-1,.,CASSDREIGYTF,TGTGCCAGCAGTGACCGGGAAATTGGCTACACCTTC
TRBJ2-7,.,TRBV15,TRBD2,CATSSYRAGVGEQYF,TGTGCCACCAGCAGCTATCGAGCGGGAGTAGGCGAGCAGTACTTC
TRBJ2-1,.,TRBV5-8,.,CASSLEAGISNEQFF,TGTGCCAGCAGCTTGGAGGCAGGGATCAGCAATGAGCAGTTCTTC
TRBJ1-1,.,TRBV5-4,.,CASSVTSRRDTEAFF,TGTGCCAGCAGCGTGACCTCACGGAGGGACACTGAAGCTTTCTTT
TRBJ1-1,.,TRBV4-3,.,CASSQVQGTTEAFF,TGCGCCAGCAGCCAAGTACAGGGAACAACTGAAGCTTTCTTT
TRBJ2-1,.,TRBV2,TRBD2,CASRRAGDSYNEQFF,TGTGCCAGCAGGCGGGCGGGAGACTCCTACAATGAGCAGTTCTTC
TRBJ2-3,.,TRBV5-3,TRBD1,CARRGQGTDTQYF,TGTGCCAGGCGGGGACAGGGCACAGATACGCAGTATTTT